Each of the 17 T cell receptor beta chains below was sequenced from the same sample in a study of T cell responses to AZD1222 COVID-19 vaccine. TCRdb's copy holds only in-frame clones and misses some; the assay was immunoSEQ multiplex PCR. The data contain about 150,000 clones, roughly nine tenths of them singletons. Material: peripheral blood, obtained on day 0 of AZD1222 vaccination. The source of these receptors is an adult in good health.

The V gene is TRBV12-3 or TRBV12-4, the J gene TRBJ2-7, with 8 bases fitting TRBD1. V lost 5 bases to trimming and J lost 7 bases; unmatched junction nucleotides: 4. The CDR3 is 12 amino acids. The CDR3 spells CASSGTGREQYF. CDR3 bases: TGTGCCAGCAGTGGGACAGGCCGGGAGCAGTACTTC.

The V and J genes are TRBV5-8 and TRBJ1-1; possibly TRBD1 for D (5 bases). Germline-derived CDR1 and CDR2 are SGHTS and YDEGEE. The V gene lost 0 bases and the J gene lost 4 bases, with 13 bases spanning the gap. The CDR3 contains 15 residues. The chain's CDR3 is CASSLGSGPVTEAFF. The CDR3 nucleotides read TGTGCCAGCAGCTTGGGTTCAGGGCCTGTCACTGAAGCTTTCTTT.

This chain uses TRBV19 with TRBJ2-5, with 11 bases lining up with TRBD2. Germline trimming cut 9 bases from V and 2 bases from J; bases unmatched to any gene: 5. Germline loops: CDR1 LNHDA, CDR2 SQIVND (reference sequence). The CDR3 has 14 amino acids. DNA for the CDR3: TGTGCCAGCTCTAGCGGGGGGTTTCAAGAGACCCAGTACTTC. As protein: CASSSGGFQETQYF.

This clone was picked up one time. The J gene is TRBJ1-2, the V gene TRBV24-1, with unresolved D. Deletions cut 2 bases from V and 2 bases from J, with 8 bases between. The CDR3 is 14 residues long. The germline V gene encodes CDR1 KGHDR and CDR2 SFDVKD. The CDR3 sequence is CATSDSYTNYGYTF. The DNA for the CDR3 is TGTGCCACCAGTGATTCGTACACAAACTATGGCTACACCTTC.

The chain joins TRBV3-1 (or the pseudogene TRBV3-2) to TRBJ2-3; 10 positions match TRBD2. The germline gives CDR1 LGHDT, CDR2 YNNKEL (reference sequence). The CDR3 is 14 residues long. The V and J ends lost 1 base and 8 bases, in that order; junction bases with no gene match: 3. The CDR3, as DNA: TGTGCCAGCAGCCAAGGGCTAGCGGGGGTTACGCAGTATTTT. Its protein is CASSQGLAGVTQYF.

The chain couples TRBV7-2 to TRBJ2-5; 9 nucleotides line up with TRBD1. Trimming at V came to 3 bases and at J to 2 bases, leaving 4 bases not matched to a gene. Germline-derived CDR1 and CDR2 are SGHTA and FQGNSA. The length of the CDR3 is 15 residues. CDR3 DNA: TGTGCCAGCAGCTTCGACAGGGGGGTACAAGAGACCCAGTACTTC. Translating it yields CASSFDRGVQETQYF.

The chain carries TRBV20-1 and TRBJ1-2, with D possibly being TRBD1 (5 bases). V was trimmed by 8 bases and J by 7 bases, leaving 14 bases between them. The CDR3 runs to 11 residues. The V gene's germline CDR1 is DFQATT and CDR2 SNEGSKA (reference sequence). The CDR3 sequence is CSLRGLGGYTF. The CDR3 bases are TGCAGTCTCCGGGGGTTGGGTGGCTACACCTTC.

The V and J genes are TRBV5-4 and TRBJ1-6; D possibly corresponds to TRBD1 (6 bases). The length of the CDR3 is 16 residues. V shed 4 bases and J shed 6 bases, with 17 bases lying between them. CDR1 is SGHNT and CDR2 is YYREEE in the germline V gene (reference sequence). CDR3 DNA: TGTGCCAGCAGCGGGGGCGGACAGACCATTAATTCACCCCTCCACTTT. Translation: CASSGGGQTINSPLHF.

The chain couples TRBV6-1 to TRBJ2-5; TRBD2 matches at 10 bases. The V and J ends lost 11 bases and 5 bases, in that order; junction bases with no gene match: 11. Germline CDR1 reads MNHNS; CDR2 reads SASEGT. This CDR3 spans 14 amino acids. The DNA of the CDR3 is TGTGCCCGCCGGGAAGCGGGGGGGCTCGAGACCCAGTACTTC. Amino acid sequence: CARREAGGLETQYF.

The rearrangement joins TRBV27 to TRBJ1-4, with 11 bases matching TRBD1. Trimming took 2 bases from V and 8 from J; bases not matched to a gene: 4. CDR3 size: 15 residues. Germline V gene lookup returns CDR1 MNHEY and CDR2 SMNVEV (reference sequence). In DNA, the CDR3 is TGTGCCAGCAGTTTAGGTAGGACAGGGGGCGAAAAACTGTTTTTT. The encoded protein is CASSLGRTGGEKLFF.

This clone occurred a few times. This sequence joins TRBV12-3 or TRBV12-4 and TRBJ2-7; no reliable D call. The ends were cut back, 6 bases at V and 2 bases at J, with 8 bases in the middle. The CDR3 has 12 residues. This chain's CDR3 is CASSPDTYEQYF. CDR3 DNA sequence: TGTGCCAGCAGCCCCGATACCTACGAGCAGTACTTC.

This clone has only one observation. The J gene is TRBJ2-5, the V gene TRBV28; the match to TRBD2 covers 8 bases. There are 14 residues in the CDR3. Germline loops: CDR1 MDHEN, CDR2 SYDVKM. V trimming: 3 bases; J trimming: 5 bases; junction bases outside the gene matches: 5. CDR3 DNA: TGTGCCAGCAGTTTGCAGGGGACTAGGGAGACCCAGTACTTC. The encoded protein is CASSLQGTRETQYF.

This chain links TRBV4-3 with TRBJ2-3; TRBD1 is a possible D gene (6 bases). Trimming left V 4 bases short and J 1 base short, with 12 bases between. Per the germline V gene, CDR1 is LGHNA and CDR2 is YSLEER. The CDR3 covers 15 residues. The CDR3 loop reads CASSPNRAGTDTQYF. The CDR3 bases are TGCGCCAGCAGCCCCAACAGGGCCGGCACAGATACGCAGTATTTT.

The V and J genes are TRBV5-8 and TRBJ1-6, with no clear D. The CDR3 sequence is 14 residues long. The germline gives CDR1 SGHTS, CDR2 YDEGEE. Trimming cost V 6 bases and J 8 bases, with 15 bases left between them. The CDR3 here is CASNPTWVDSPLHF. As DNA, the CDR3 is TGTGCCAGCAACCCGACCTGGGTGGATTCACCCCTCCACTTT.

In DNA form, the CDR3 reads TGTGCCAGCAGGGGTCGCGGACAAAGGAACACTGAAGCTTTCTTT. Residues: CASRGRGQRNTEAFF. The gene calls are TRBV6-5 and TRBJ1-1, with TRBD1 as a possible D gene (5 bases). Deletions cut 6 bases from V and 1 base from J, with 15 bases between. The germline V gene encodes CDR1 MNHEY and CDR2 SVGAGI. CDR3 length: 15 amino acids.

J is TRBJ1-5 and V is TRBV19, with D possibly matching TRBD1 (6 bases). CDR3 length: 14 residues. V was trimmed by 9 bases and J by 0 bases, leaving 12 bases between them. Germline-derived CDR1 and CDR2 are LNHDA and SQIVND (reference sequence). The CDR3 region has the DNA TGTGCCAGCTGGACAGTTTATAGCAATCAGCCCCAGCATTTT. It specifies CASWTVYSNQPQHF.

The chain joins TRBV19 to TRBJ2-3; unclear D gene. Per the germline V gene, CDR1 is LNHDA and CDR2 is SQIVND (reference sequence). V was cut by 1 base and J by 2 bases, with 7 bases left in between. This CDR3 has 14 residues. The CDR3 bases are TGTGCCAGTAGTATAGTTGTCAACACAGATACGCAGTATTTT. Residues: CASSIVVNTDTQYF.